One and the same sample provided the 2 T cell receptor beta chains below, sequenced in a study of spatial heterogeneity in lung cancer. MiXCR, applied by TCRdb to the 5' RACE reads, yields one record per CDR3 protein. The sample holds 35,000 to 55,000 distinct CDR3 sequences, about 13% seen once. Time point of the sample: sample taken at primary tumor resection. Unsorted whole RNA of tumor, nontumor lung or frozen PBMC was sequenced. The source was PBMCs, collected at surgery. The origin of the receptors is a male donor with early-stage non-small cell lung cancer.

The chain joins TRBV28 to TRBJ2-1, with 10 bases fitting TRBD1. The V and J ends lost 3 bases and 7 bases, in that order; junction bases with no gene match: 6. Germline V lookup: CDR1 MDHEN, CDR2 SYDVKM. This CDR3 spans 15 amino acids. The CDR3 nucleotides are TGTGCCAGCAGTTTCAGGACAGGGGGGTTGAATGAGCAGTTCTTC. It translates to CASSFRTGGLNEQFF.

The sample holds many counts of this clonotype. The chain uses TRBV23-1 and TRBJ2-2; 7 nucleotides agree with TRBD1. TRBV23-1 counts as an open reading frame of uncertain function. CDR3 length: 16 amino acids. J was trimmed by 4 bases and V by 6 bases; bases with no gene match: 11. The CDR3 is CASSEPKTGCTGELFF. Here the CDR3 DNA reads TGCGCCAGCAGCGAACCGAAGACAGGGTGCACCGGGGAGCTGTTTTTT.